This T cell receptor (beta chain) comes out of a study of human T cells and chemical hapten exposure. Across the whole study: Researchers reported sensitizing a roughly 2 cm by roughly 2 cm upper inner arm skin site with 2% DPC. Overall study findings and caveats: Expanded TCRs showed more large CDR3 clusters than pre-sensitization or healthy control sets.

Time point denoted: patch test 2, 6 weeks after DPC sensitization. The treatment was: therapeutic diphenylcyclopropenone sensitization with weekly scalp DPC. The authors extracted total RNA from unfractionated whole blood. TCRdb processed the RACE reads anew with MiXCR; each CDR3 protein has one entry. The sample yields tens of thousands of distinct CDR3 sequences, around a tenth seen once. Per germline, CDR1 LNHDA and CDR2 SQIVND (reference sequence). V was pared by 8 bases and J by 2 bases, with 5 bases of the junction left unmatched. The CDR3 runs to 13 residues. This clonotype was detected only a few times. Its antigen is undetermined.

This material consisted of whole blood, taken in connection with sensitization to the hapten diphenylcyclopropenone (DPC). The TCR originated in a woman aged 50 to 60 with alopecia areata. Some clones in this sample may be carry-over from other donors' samples. This chain connects TRBV19 to TRBJ2-7; the match to TRBD2 covers 8 bases. In DNA form, the CDR3 reads TGTGCCAGTTCCGGGGGGGCTACCTACGAGCAGTACTTC. Its translation is CASSGGATYEQYF.